This T cell receptor beta chain was identified in a study of CD8 T cells in Susac syndrome. Negative isolation yielded CD8+ and CD4+ T cells; FACS enriched TEMRA cells. RNA amounts of roughly 0.45 to 1 ug underwent reverse transcription with random hexamers. The authors amplified TCR beta CDR3 across 54 Vbeta and 13 Jbeta using immunoSEQ multiplex PCR. Each CDR3 protein is one row after TCRdb ran MiXCR on the immunoSEQ multiplex PCR reads. Among fewer than 350,000 distinct CDR3 sequences listed, approximately 85% were seen once. Material: CD8+ T cells from PBMCs. The origin of this receptor is a human donor with multiple sclerosis.

The DNA of the CDR3 is TGTGCCAGCAGTTCCCCCCCCTCAGGGCGGGAAAACATTCAGTACTTC. Amino acids: CASSSPPSGRENIQYF. The chain links TRBV12-3 or TRBV12-4 to TRBJ2-4, with D possibly called TRBD1 or TRBD2 (5 bases each). This CDR3 is 16 amino acids long. Trimming removed 4 bases at V and 5 bases at J, with 18 bases between.